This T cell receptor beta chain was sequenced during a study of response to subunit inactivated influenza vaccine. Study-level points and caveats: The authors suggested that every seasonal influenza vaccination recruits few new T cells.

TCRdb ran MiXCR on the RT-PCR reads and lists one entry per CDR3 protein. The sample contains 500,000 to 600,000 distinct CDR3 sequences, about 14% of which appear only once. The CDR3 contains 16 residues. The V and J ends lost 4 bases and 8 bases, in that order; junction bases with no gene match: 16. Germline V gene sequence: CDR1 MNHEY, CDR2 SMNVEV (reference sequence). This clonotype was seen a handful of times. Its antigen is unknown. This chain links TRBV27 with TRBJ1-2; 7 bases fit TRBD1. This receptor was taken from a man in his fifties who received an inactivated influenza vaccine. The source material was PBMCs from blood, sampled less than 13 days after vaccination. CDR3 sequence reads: CASSSQTGLYLSGYTF. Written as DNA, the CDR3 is TGTGCCAGCAGTTCCCAGACAGGGCTCTATCTGTCGGGCTACACCTTC.